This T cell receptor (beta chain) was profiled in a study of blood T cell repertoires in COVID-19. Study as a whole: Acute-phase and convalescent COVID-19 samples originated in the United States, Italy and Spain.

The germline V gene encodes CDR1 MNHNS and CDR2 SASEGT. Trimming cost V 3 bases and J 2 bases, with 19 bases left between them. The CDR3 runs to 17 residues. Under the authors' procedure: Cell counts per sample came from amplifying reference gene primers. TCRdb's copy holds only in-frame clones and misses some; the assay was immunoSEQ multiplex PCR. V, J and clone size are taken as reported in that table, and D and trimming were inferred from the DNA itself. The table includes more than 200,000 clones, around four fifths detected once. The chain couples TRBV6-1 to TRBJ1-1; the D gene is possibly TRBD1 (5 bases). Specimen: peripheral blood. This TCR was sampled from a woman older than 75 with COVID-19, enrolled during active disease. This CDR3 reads CASSDSGRGGVNTEAFF. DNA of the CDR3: TGTGCCAGCAGTGATTCCGGGAGGGGAGGCGTTAACACTGAAGCTTTCTTT.